This T cell receptor beta chain was found in a study of shared clonotypes between healthy human individuals. Libraries were prepared by immunoSEQ multiplex PCR; TCRdb keeps only in-frame clonotypes and omits some of them. Of approximately 600,000 clones listed, approximately 95% are singletons. CD45RO negativity and positive selection for CCR7 defined naive CD8 cells, a population that excluded terminally differentiated effector memory CD45RA+ cells. Deletions cut 8 bases from V and 1 base from J, with 11 bases between. The CDR3 is made up of 13 amino acids. CDR1 is SGHAT, CDR2 FQDESV, per germline (reference sequence).

The chain is built from TRBV11-1 and TRBJ2-5, with D hard to call. Source material: naive CD8+ T cells sorted from blood. The sequence came from a young woman in good health. The CDR3 loop reads CASRDRAQETQYF. CDR3 sequence (DNA): TGTGCCAGCCGCGACCGGGCCCAAGAGACCCAGTACTTC.